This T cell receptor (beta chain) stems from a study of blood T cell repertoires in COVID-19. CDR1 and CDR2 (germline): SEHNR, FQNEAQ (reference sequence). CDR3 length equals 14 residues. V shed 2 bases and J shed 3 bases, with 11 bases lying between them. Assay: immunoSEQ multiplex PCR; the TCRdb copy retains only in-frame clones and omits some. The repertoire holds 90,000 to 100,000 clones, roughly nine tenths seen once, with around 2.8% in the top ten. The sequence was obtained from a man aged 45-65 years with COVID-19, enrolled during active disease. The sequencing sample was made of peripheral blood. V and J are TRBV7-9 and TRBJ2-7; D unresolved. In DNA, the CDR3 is TGTGCCAGCAGCTTAACTTCGAGGAACTACGAGCAGTACTTC. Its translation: CASSLTSRNYEQYF.